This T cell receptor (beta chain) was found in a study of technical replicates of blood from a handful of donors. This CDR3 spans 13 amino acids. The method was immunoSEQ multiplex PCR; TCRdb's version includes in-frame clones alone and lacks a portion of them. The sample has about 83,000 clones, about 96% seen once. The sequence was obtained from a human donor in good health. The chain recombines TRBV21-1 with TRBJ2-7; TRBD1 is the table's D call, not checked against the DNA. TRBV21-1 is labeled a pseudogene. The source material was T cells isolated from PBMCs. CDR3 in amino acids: CASSRFIGGEQYF. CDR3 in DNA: TGTGCCAGCAGCAGATTCATAGGGGGCGAGCAGTACTTC.